The sample holds many counts of the clone carrying this T cell receptor beta chain. Its antigen is unidentified. In TCRdb, the 5' RACE reads were re-called with MiXCR into one record per CDR3 protein. The data contain roughly 50,000 distinct CDR3 sequences, roughly 7.3% of them singletons. CDR1 and CDR2 (germline): MNHEY, SMNVEV (reference sequence). The J segment lost 4 bases and the V segment lost 2 bases, leaving 4 bases of the junction unmatched. The CDR3 is 15 residues long. The sample belongs to a study of T cells after yellow fever vaccination. Study-wide results and caveats: FACS-sorted repertoires could harbor abundant contaminating bulk-population clonotypes.

The sequences come from CD8+ T cells sorted from PBMCs, collected around 14 days after the first yellow fever vaccination. The chain combines TRBV27 with TRBJ2-3, with 9 bases lining up with TRBD2. This TCR derives from a man in his late teens or twenties who received the YFV17D yellow fever vaccine. The DNA of the CDR3 is TGTGCCAGCAGTTTAATAGCGGGGGCCCCAGATACGCAGTATTTT. It codes for CASSLIAGAPDTQYF.